This T cell receptor beta chain was observed in a study of shared clonotypes between healthy human individuals. Study information: With ages of 18 to 49, the donors were a couple of women and three men.

Deep was the level used in running the assay. Clones were sequenced by immunoSEQ multiplex PCR, and TCRdb holds only the in-frame ones, with some missing. The sample consists of a few million clones, 85% to 95% of them appearing once. The CDR3 is 17 residues long. In germline, CDR1 is SGHNT, CDR2 YENEEA. V gave up 4 bases and J gave up 5 bases; unmatched junction bases: 12. Naivety among CD8 cells was defined by CD45RO negativity and positive CCR7 selection, thereby excluding terminally differentiated effector memory CD45RA+ cells. Every donor, a Caucasian adult, lived in Nashville, Tennessee. Sequences were obtained from naive CD8+ T cells from PBMCs. This chain links TRBV11-3 with TRBJ2-5, with TRBD1 identical over 11 bases. The receptor comes from a young man in good health. Some clones in this sample may be carry-over from other donors' samples. DNA for the CDR3: TGTGCCAGCAGCTCGGACCGGGACAGGGGGGTTGAGGAGACCCAGTACTTC. Amino acids: CASSSDRDRGVEETQYF.